Here is one T cell receptor (beta chain) with its context. The data derive from a study of shared clonotypes between healthy human individuals. V lost 1 base and J lost 0; bases outside the gene matches: 3. This CDR3 comprises 17 residues. From germline, CDR1 is LNHDA and CDR2 SQIVND (reference sequence). The repertoire was sequenced with immunoSEQ multiplex PCR; TCRdb's copy has only in-frame clones and lacks some. The table lists more than 400,000 clones, almost 97% of them singletons. The sequence came from a young woman in good health. Input material: naive CD4+ T cells sorted from blood. Subset in this sample: CD45RA+ positively selected. The chain carries TRBV19 and TRBJ2-5, with 12 bases fitting TRBD2. The CDR3 nucleotides read TGTGCCAGTAGTATAGCCCGACTAGCGGGAGACCAAGAGACCCAGTACTTC. Amino acid sequence: CASSIARLAGDQETQYF.